This T cell receptor (beta chain) emerged from a study of tumor and adjacent non-tumor tissue in lung cancer. General study points: Shorter survival was associated with higher TCR diversity in tumors.

CDR3 length: 15 residues. A modified ARM-PCR protocol with three rounds of nested PCR amplified TCRbeta. From the multiplex PCR reads, TCRdb called clonotypes with MiXCR, one entry per CDR3 protein. The table lists 75,000 to 95,000 distinct CDR3 sequences, approximately 70% of them singletons. This clonotype was detected only a few times. Its specificity is not known. A much larger clone lies a single base off, so this may be a read error. This sample's RNA came from whole unsorted tissue. Newly diagnosed lung cancer patients had thoracic surgery in China, August–late 2014, without prior chemotherapy. Source material: lung tumor tissue. J is TRBJ2-7 and V is TRBV12-3 or TRBV12-4; no firm D call. The source of this sequence is a man between 60 and 70 years old with non-small cell lung cancer. The CDR3 reads CASSLEGPRSYEQCF. CDR3 coding DNA: TGTGCCAGCAGTTTAGAAGGACCCCGCAGCTACGAGCAGTGCTTC.